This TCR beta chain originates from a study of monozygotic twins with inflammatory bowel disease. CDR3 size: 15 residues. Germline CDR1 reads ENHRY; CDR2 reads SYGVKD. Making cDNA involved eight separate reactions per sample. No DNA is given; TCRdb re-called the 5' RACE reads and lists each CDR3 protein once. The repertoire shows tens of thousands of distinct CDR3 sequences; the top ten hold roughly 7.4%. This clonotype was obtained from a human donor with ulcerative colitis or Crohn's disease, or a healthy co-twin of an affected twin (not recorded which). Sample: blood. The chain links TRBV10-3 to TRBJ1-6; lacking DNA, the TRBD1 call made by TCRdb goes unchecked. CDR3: CAISEEGAQNSPLHF.